A single sample is the source of the 29 T cell receptor beta chains below, sequenced in a study of T cell repertoires in ileal Crohn's disease. Method: immunoSEQ multiplex PCR; TCRdb's copy keeps in-frame clones and lacks some. Of roughly 28,000 clones in the sample, about 81% were seen once. Specimen: ileal tissue. The receptor set was obtained from an adult with Crohn's disease.

The chain is built from TRBV19 and TRBJ1-2; D call uncertain. Trimming shortened V by 2 bases and J by 5 bases, and 15 bases separated the two germline ends. This CDR3 has 15 amino acids. Germline CDR1 and CDR2: LNHDA and SQIVND (reference sequence). CDR3 sequence: CASSIIPGTVYGYTF. CDR3 DNA: TGTGCCAGTAGTATAATCCCAGGCACGGTTTATGGCTACACCTTC.

The chain uses TRBV5-4 and TRBJ2-3, with 9 positions matching TRBD2. The CDR3 consists of 16 residues. V trimming: 4 bases; J trimming: 0 bases; junction bases outside the gene matches: 6. The germline gives CDR1 SGHNT, CDR2 YYREEE (reference sequence). The CDR3 DNA follows: TGTGCCAGCAGCACCTGGACTAGCGTAAGCACAGATACGCAGTATTTT. This gives the protein CASSTWTSVSTDTQYF. Based on the CDR3 plus reference TRBV5-4 and TRBJ2-3, the full variable domain is ETGVTQSPTHLIKTRGQQVTLRCSSQSGHNTVSWYQQALGQGPQFIFQYYREEENGRGNFPPRFSGLQFPNYSSELNVNALELDDSALYLCASSTWTSVSTDTQYFGPGTRLTVL.

The genes are TRBV10-2 and TRBJ2-2; 11 bases fit TRBD1. The CDR3 is 13 residues long. With V trimmed by 7 bases and J by 6 bases, 1 base remained unmatched. CDR1 and CDR2 from the germline V gene are WSHSY and SAAADI. The DNA of the CDR3 is TGCGCCAGCACGGGACAGGGGGCCGGGGAGCTGTTTTTT. It encodes CASTGQGAGELFF.

This clone was picked up one time. The gene calls are TRBV7-3 and TRBJ2-4; 8 positions match TRBD2. CDR1 SGHTA and CDR2 FQGTGA come from the germline V gene. With 6 bases clipped from V and 7 bases from J, the junction kept 8 bases outside the gene matches. This CDR3 region has 14 residues. Written as DNA, the CDR3 is TGTGCCAGCAGTGAAAGCGGGGGAGGGAACATTCAGTACTTC. Protein: CASSESGGGNIQYF.

This clone was recorded a few times. V usage is TRBV11-2 and J usage is TRBJ2-7, with a weak D call TRBD2 (5 bases). Germline V lookup: CDR1 SGHAT, CDR2 FQNNGV. CDR3 length: 13 amino acids. The V gene lost 0 bases and the J gene lost 3 bases, with 6 bases spanning the gap. Here the CDR3 DNA reads TGTGCCAGCAGCTTAGAGGCGGGCTACGAGCAGTACTTC. It encodes CASSLEAGYEQYF.

The J gene is TRBJ2-7, the V gene TRBV23-1; perhaps TRBD1 as D (6 bases). TRBV23-1 is treated as an ORF (open reading frame) with a function not yet certain. CDR3 length: 12 amino acids. V lost 7 bases, J lost 0 bases, and 7 bases lay in between. CDR3 in amino acids: CASTDSSYEQYF. DNA for the CDR3: TGCGCCAGCACGGACAGCTCCTACGAGCAGTACTTC.

V is TRBV4-1 and J is TRBJ1-5; 8 bases line up with TRBD1. The trim removed 7 bases at V and 2 bases at J, leaving 10 bases unmatched. Per germline, CDR1 MGHRA and CDR2 YSYEKL. The CDR3 extends over 16 amino acids. This CDR3 is CASKETTGDGNQPQHF. DNA of the CDR3: TGCGCCAGCAAGGAAACGACAGGGGATGGCAATCAGCCCCAGCATTTT.

The rearrangement uses TRBV6-5 and TRBJ1-6; D not resolved. The CDR3 runs 14 residues. V was pared by 2 bases and J by 3 bases, with 5 bases between. Germline V CDR1 and CDR2: MNHEY, SVGAGI. The CDR3 loop is CASSYGIYNSPLHF. In DNA, the CDR3 is TGTGCCAGCAGTTACGGCATCTATAATTCACCCCTCCACTTT.

This clone was counted a single time. The J gene is TRBJ2-7, the V gene TRBV27; 9 nucleotides align to TRBD1. The germline CDR1 and CDR2 sequences are MNHEY and SMNVEV (reference sequence). The CDR3 extends over 17 amino acids. Trimming cost V 5 bases and J 3 bases; bases outside gene matches: 14. The CDR3 region is CASSRLPGQGKGYEQYF. In DNA, the CDR3 is TGTGCCAGCAGTAGACTTCCGGGACAGGGTAAAGGCTACGAGCAGTACTTC.

This sequence joins TRBV7-2 and TRBJ1-5; D might be TRBD1 (6 bases). Germline CDR1 SGHTA, CDR2 FQGNSA. The germline V and J ends were trimmed by 1 base and 0 bases, with 16 bases remaining between them. CDR3 length: 18 amino acids. The CDR3 DNA sequence: TGTGCCAGCAGCTTAGGGGGGACACAAAGCTATAGCAATCAGCCCCAGCATTTT. The encoded protein is CASSLGGTQSYSNQPQHF. Filled out from reference TRBV7-2 and TRBJ1-5, the complete variable domain reads GAGVSQSPSNKVTEKGKDVELRCDPISGHTALYWYRQSLGQGLEFLIYFQGNSAPDKSGLPSDRFSAERTGGSVSTLTIQRTQQEDSAVYLCASSLGGTQSYSNQPQHFGDGTRLSIL.

The V call is TRBV10-3, the J call TRBJ1-2; D possibly corresponds to TRBD1 (5 bases). The CDR3 extends over 13 amino acids. Trimming shortened V by 6 bases and J by 1 base, and 9 bases separated the two germline ends. Germline-derived CDR1 and CDR2 are ENHRY and SYGVKD. The CDR3 region is CAISEGVNYGYTF. CDR3 DNA sequence: TGTGCCATCAGCGAAGGGGTTAACTATGGCTACACCTTC.

The CDR3 DNA is TGTGCCAGCAGCACCGACCACAGTGTCCACGAGCAGTACTTC. Translating gives CASSTDHSVHEQYF. The chain is built from TRBV9 and TRBJ2-7, with D hard to call. The CDR3 runs to 14 residues. Looked up from germline, CDR1 is SGDLS and CDR2 is YYNGEE. V lost 4 bases, J lost 5 bases, and 16 bases lay in between.

The rearrangement joins TRBV27 to TRBJ2-3, with D possibly TRBD2 on 7 matching bases. CDR3 length equals 14 residues. V was trimmed by 4 bases and J by 4 bases, leaving 12 bases between them. CDR1 MNHEY and CDR2 SMNVEV come from the germline V gene (reference sequence). CDR3 loop: CASSWGAGADTQYF. CDR3 nucleotide sequence: TGTGCCAGCAGTTGGGGGGCGGGAGCAGATACGCAGTATTTT.

This rearrangement joins TRBV7-2 to TRBJ1-6; D is uncertain. Germline V gene sequence: CDR1 SGHTA, CDR2 FQGNSA. V lost 4 bases and J lost 0, with 13 bases in between. This CDR3 has 17 amino acids. As DNA, the CDR3 is TGTGCCAGCAGCTCCCCTAAAGGGAGCTCCTATAATTCACCCCTCCACTTT. This translates into CASSSPKGSSYNSPLHF.

This clone was counted between two and nine times. This chain uses TRBV30 with TRBJ2-6, with 9 bases identical to TRBD1. Germline loops: CDR1 GTSNPN, CDR2 SVGIG (reference sequence). V trimming: 3 bases; J trimming: 1 base; junction bases outside the gene matches: 7. The CDR3 has 17 amino acids. Here the CDR3 reads CAWRGDREPSGANVLTF. DNA for the CDR3: TGTGCCTGGAGGGGGGACAGGGAGCCATCTGGGGCCAACGTCCTGACTTTC.

The V call is TRBV5-1, the J call TRBJ2-3; D not resolved. Trimming left V 0 bases short and J 0 bases short, with 8 bases between. This CDR3 contains 15 residues. Looked up from germline, CDR1 is SGHRS and CDR2 is YFSETQ. This chain's CDR3 is CASSLVGSSTDTQYF. Written as DNA, the CDR3 is TGCGCCAGCAGCTTGGTCGGTAGCAGCACAGATACGCAGTATTTT.

This clone was recorded once. This chain links TRBV5-1 with TRBJ2-3; tentatively, D is TRBD2 (5 bases). This CDR3 spans 14 amino acids. The germline gives CDR1 SGHRS, CDR2 YFSETQ. Deletions cut 6 bases from V and 0 bases from J, with 11 bases between. The CDR3 loop is CASNPGESTDTQYF. In DNA form, the CDR3 reads TGCGCCAGCAACCCCGGGGAGAGCACAGATACGCAGTATTTT.

J is TRBJ1-6 and V is TRBV5-4, with 8 bases aligning to TRBD1. The germline gives CDR1 SGHNT, CDR2 YYREEE (reference sequence). J gave up 8 bases and V 4 bases, and 5 bases lay outside the gene matches. The CDR3 covers 14 residues. Here the CDR3 DNA reads TGTGCCAGCAGCCCGGGACAGGCAGATTCACCCCTCCACTTT. Amino acids: CASSPGQADSPLHF.

This sequence joins TRBV16 and TRBJ1-5, with D possibly matching TRBD1 (5 bases). Germline V gives CDR1 KGHSY, CDR2 FQNENV. V was shortened by 0 bases and J by 5 bases, with 8 bases between the two germline ends. This CDR3 has 14 amino acids. The CDR3 loop is CASSQSQEYQPQHF. CDR3 nucleotides: TGTGCCAGCAGCCAATCACAGGAGTATCAGCCCCAGCATTTT.

This clone occurred a few times. The rearrangement uses TRBV6-1 and TRBJ1-4; unclear D gene. CDR1 and CDR2 from the germline V gene are MNHNS and SASEGT. The CDR3 runs to 13 residues. Trimming took off 6 bases at V and 3 bases at J, with 8 bases between the two ends. CDR3 DNA sequence: TGTGCCAGCAGGCGACATGCTAATGAAAAACTGTTTTTT. This gives the protein CASRRHANEKLFF.

The chain links TRBV19 to TRBJ1-5, with D possibly being TRBD1 (5 bases). The CDR3 totals 15 residues. Looked up from germline, CDR1 is LNHDA and CDR2 is SQIVND (reference sequence). The germline V and J ends were trimmed by 5 bases and 7 bases, with 18 bases remaining between them. CDR3 DNA sequence: TGTGCCAGTAGTCCGCGGGACGCATGGCGACAGCCCCAGCATTTT. Translation: CASSPRDAWRQPQHF.

The chain links TRBV7-3 to TRBJ1-3; unclear D gene. The CDR3 loop spans 15 amino acids. CDR1 and CDR2 from the germline V gene are SGHTA and FQGTGA. V gave up 5 bases and J gave up 0 bases, with 11 bases separating them. CDR3 DNA sequence: TGTGCCAGCAGCACCAGTGCTTCCTCTGGAAACACCATATATTTT. Its protein is CASSTSASSGNTIYF.

This chain connects TRBV6-5 to TRBJ2-7, with a possible D match to TRBD1 (6 bases). The CDR3 runs 14 residues. From germline, CDR1 is MNHEY and CDR2 SVGAGI. Between the trimmed V and J ends, which lost 0 bases and 3 bases, there was a span of 9 bases. In nucleotides, the CDR3 is TGTGCCAGCAGTTACTCGGGGACAAACTACGAGCAGTACTTC. Encoded protein: CASSYSGTNYEQYF.

V usage is TRBV6-5 and J usage is TRBJ2-7; a weak D match, TRBD2 (6 bases). Germline-derived CDR1 and CDR2 are MNHEY and SVGAGI. The CDR3 runs to 15 residues. V lost 0 bases to trimming and J lost 3 bases, with 12 bases between them. CDR3 in amino acids: CASSYSTAGGYEQYF. The CDR3 DNA follows: TGTGCCAGCAGTTACTCGACCGCCGGGGGCTACGAGCAGTACTTC.

This chain links TRBV10-1 with TRBJ1-3; D not resolved. V lost 2 bases and J 0 bases, leaving 8 bases between the germline ends. The germline CDR1 and CDR2 sequences are WNHNN and SYGVQD (reference sequence). There are 15 residues in the CDR3. DNA of the CDR3: TGCGCCAGCAGTGAGGGCCGTTTCTCTGGAAACACCATATATTTT. This codes for CASSEGRFSGNTIYF.

The chain uses TRBV4-1 and TRBJ2-5, with 8 bases that match TRBD2. V was clipped by 0 bases and J by 7 bases; unmatched bases: 7. This CDR3 contains 15 residues. Germline V lookup: CDR1 MGHRA, CDR2 YSYEKL. In DNA form, the CDR3 reads TGCGCCAGCAGCCAAGAAAGCGGGGGAGCAGGGACCCAGTACTTC. It yields the protein CASSQESGGAGTQYF.

This chain joins TRBV4-1 and TRBJ2-1, with no clear D. CDR3 length: 17 residues. The V and J ends lost 1 base and 0 bases respectively, with 13 bases between them. The germline V gene encodes CDR1 MGHRA and CDR2 YSYEKL. In nucleotides, the CDR3 is TGCGCCAGCAGCCAAGTAGACTTCCAGAGCTCCTACAATGAGCAGTTCTTC. This translates into CASSQVDFQSSYNEQFF.

With respect to this clone: Other DNA sequences in the sample encode the same CDR3. The chain uses TRBV9 and TRBJ1-2; D call uncertain. This CDR3 has 15 amino acids. Germline-derived CDR1 and CDR2 are SGDLS and YYNGEE. V lost 4 bases and J 4 bases, leaving 17 bases between the germline ends. CDR3 residues: CASSPAGVSSYGYTF. The CDR3 nucleotides read TGTGCCAGCAGCCCCGCGGGCGTCTCTTCCTATGGCTACACCTTC.

This clone has a handful of counts. This chain links TRBV6-5 with TRBJ1-1; 9 bases map to TRBD1. This CDR3 contains 15 residues. The V gene's germline CDR1 is MNHEY and CDR2 SVGAGI. V shed 8 bases and J 4 bases; nucleotides not matched to a gene: 11. The CDR3 bases are TGTGCCAGCGGGACAGGGCTCCACTACCCCACTGAAGCTTTCTTT. This encodes CASGTGLHYPTEAFF.